A selection of T cell receptor beta chains follows, all from one sample in a study of T cells after yellow fever vaccination. TCRdb ran MiXCR on the 5' RACE reads and lists one entry per CDR3 protein. The sample holds 300,000 or so distinct CDR3 sequences, approximately 8% seen once. The sequencing used PBMCs, collected roughly 47 days after the first yellow fever vaccination. The receptors originated from a man between 18 and 35 years old who received the YFV17D yellow fever vaccine. Both conserved end residues are trimmed from each CDR3. Each record gives: V gene, CDR3 protein.

TRBV12-3/TRBV12-4	ASSLAPSGGLLFRTDTQY
TRBV19	ASSTWTYGYT
TRBV12-3/TRBV12-4	ASSSMGEQY
TRBV9	ASSPGVGDGTDTQY
TRBV20-1	SARDRDEAFRQPQH
TRBV5-6	ASSLDGHNQPQH
TRBV5-1	ASSLRSQEGEAF
TRBV7-8	ASSSRSIGEKLF
TRBV7-8	ASSLVRNPMAKTQY
TRBV7-2	ASGGQGWNSNSPLH
TRBV5-8	ASSLAPTGTINYGYT
TRBV27	ASSPPYSGANVLT
TRBV20-1	SAQRTGGAETQY
TRBV5-1	ASSVTGRDMNTEAF
TRBV28	ASSSPPTGRTGELF
TRBV29-1	SVEWASNTEAF
TRBV7-3	ASSQWGGEQF
TRBV5-5	AISTGLATDTQY
TRBV4-1	ASSQGQGSNQPQH
TRBV6-5	ASHEGDKVTF
TRBV20-1	SARVETNQPQH
TRBV6-1	ASSQASQGLETQY
TRBV11-1	ASSFRSSGQGANSGNTIY
TRBV3-1	ASSQGGVGGYT
TRBV20-1	SAASGGVPGANVLT
TRBV27	ASSSQLTGRGEKLF
TRBV9	ALGGRGVEQY
TRBV7-9	ASSLGGQGSPYEQY
TRBV18	ASSPLGQYTGELF
TRBV7-2	ASSQMGGLETQY
TRBV28	ASREQGAQPQH
TRBV20-1	CASRPGQISTGELF
TRBV6-5	ASRWRGGPETQY
TRBV19	ASSIGSGDYNEQF
TRBV29-1	SVYRPFPTGELF
TRBV12-3/TRBV12-4	ASSDRGFANEKLF
TRBV7-2	AVPSTDTQY
TRBV10-3	AIQGGGNQPQH
TRBV2	ASSDAAGYGYT
TRBV4-3	ASSQDRHRPFSAT
TRBV7-9	ASEDFGLEQY
TRBV7-9	ASSPNLGAGDTIY
TRBV2	ASSTGLEETQY
TRBV5-6	ASSRGEGYGYT
TRBV12-3/TRBV12-4	ASSLRKGFNGYT
TRBV5-4	ASSAEEETQY
TRBV24-1	ATSDYRVRETQY
TRBV28	ASSPPGQGGPEAF
TRBV27	ASGDPGTDASYT
TRBV5-1	ASSLQGVSYNEQF
TRBV7-2	ASSQTGFYEQY
TRBV4-1	ASSRITTPNTGELF
TRBV5-1	ASSLTGTGVQPQH
TRBV2	ASKRGTSPDTQY
TRBV10-3	AISDGVRQPQH
TRBV20-1	SAREGWGAFQETQY
TRBV7-2	ASSLALSRSRTYEQY
TRBV2	ASTLRGYSPLH
TRBV7-9	ASSFRREKLF
TRBV7-2	ASSPSYQETQY